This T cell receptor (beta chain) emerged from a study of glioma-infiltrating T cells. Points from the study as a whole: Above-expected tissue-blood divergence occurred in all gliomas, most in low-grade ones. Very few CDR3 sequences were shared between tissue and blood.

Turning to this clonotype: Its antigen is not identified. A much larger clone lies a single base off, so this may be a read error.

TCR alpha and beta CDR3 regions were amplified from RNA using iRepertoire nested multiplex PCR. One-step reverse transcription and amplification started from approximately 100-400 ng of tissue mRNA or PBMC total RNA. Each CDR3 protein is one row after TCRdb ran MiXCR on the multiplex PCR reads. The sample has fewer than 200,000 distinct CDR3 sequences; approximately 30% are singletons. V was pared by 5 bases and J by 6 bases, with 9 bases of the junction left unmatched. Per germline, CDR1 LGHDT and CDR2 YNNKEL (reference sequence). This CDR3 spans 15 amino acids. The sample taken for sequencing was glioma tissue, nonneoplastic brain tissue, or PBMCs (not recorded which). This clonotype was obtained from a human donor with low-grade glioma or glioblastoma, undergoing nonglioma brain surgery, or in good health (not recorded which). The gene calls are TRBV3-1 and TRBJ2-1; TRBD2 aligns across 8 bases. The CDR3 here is CASSSSGGFANEQFF. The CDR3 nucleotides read TGTGCCAGCAGCTCAAGCGGGGGTTTTGCCAATGAGCAGTTCTTC.